The sequence of this T cell receptor (beta chain) was determined in a study of T cell clusters in autoimmune cytopenias. Some 40,000 genome equivalents of blood DNA were amplified for TRB. Multiplex touch-down PCR amplified TRB using TRB-A and TRB-B pools in one tube. For each CDR3 protein, TCRdb gives one entry from its re-call of the multiplex PCR reads, without DNA. The table lists approximately 6,100 distinct CDR3 sequences, with more than 2.5% in the top ten. The CDR3 covers 15 residues. Germline lookup yields CDR1 ENHRY and CDR2 SYGVKD. This sample also belongs to another study, concerning T cell repertoires in aging, cancer and after chemotherapy. That work contributes: Untreated cancer patients had significantly lower blood TCR diversity than age-matched healthy donors. Loss of evenness, beyond lost richness, contributed to age-related TCR diversity decline in cancer patients. Across the chemotherapy interval, each cancer cohort showed higher median generation probability, suggesting thymic rebound. Immunological memory after chemotherapy cannot be judged from the repertoire data.

The sequenced material came from peripheral blood. This sequence joins TRBV10-3 and TRBJ2-3; TCRdb indicates TRBD1, and absent DNA this call remains unverified. The receptor's source is a human donor in good health. The CDR3 is CASKGVLTSTDTQYF.